Listed here are 26 T cell receptor beta chains from one sample, sequenced in a study of blood T cell repertoires in COVID-19. Clones were read by immunoSEQ multiplex PCR, and TCRdb kept only the in-frame ones, dropping some. The table has over 200,000 clones, around 89% seen once; the top ten hold roughly 2.3%. Sequenced material: PBMCs or T cells enriched from blood (not recorded which). Source of these receptors: a woman in her thirties or forties with acute COVID-19.

The rearrangement links TRBV19 to TRBJ2-2; perhaps TRBD2 as D (6 bases). The germline V gene encodes CDR1 LNHDA and CDR2 SQIVND (reference sequence). V dropped 4 bases and J dropped 4 bases, with 13 bases sitting between them. The CDR3 consists of 15 residues. CDR3 region: CASSTFGTPTGELFF. CDR3 DNA: TGTGCCAGTAGTACCTTCGGGACTCCCACCGGGGAGCTGTTTTTT.

The J gene is TRBJ2-3, the V gene TRBV7-9, with D perhaps TRBD2 (7 bases). The V end lost 10 bases, the J end lost 2 bases, and 22 bases lay between the germline ends. This CDR3 region has 16 residues. CDR1 and CDR2 from the germline V gene are SEHNR and FQNEAQ (reference sequence). The CDR3 nucleotides read TGTGCCATCGCGGGGGCAGGACCGGCCCCCACAGATACGCAGTATTTT. Protein sequence: CAIAGAGPAPTDTQYF.

The gene calls are TRBV20-1 and TRBJ1-5; no clear D. The V end was cut by 3 bases, the J end by 2 bases, with 8 bases between. The CDR3 sequence is 13 residues long. Looked up from germline, CDR1 is DFQATT and CDR2 is SNEGSKA (reference sequence). CDR3 sequence: CSASVQGNQPQHF. CDR3 sequence (DNA): TGCAGTGCTAGTGTCCAGGGCAATCAGCCCCAGCATTTT.

This clone was detected only once. The chain carries TRBV5-1 and TRBJ1-4; 7 bases agree with TRBD1. There are 14 residues in the CDR3. Germline V CDR1 and CDR2: SGHRS, YFSETQ. V trimming: 4 bases; J trimming: 3 bases; junction bases outside the gene matches: 3. The CDR3 protein is CASSLDRANEKLFF. The CDR3 nucleotides read TGCGCCAGCAGCCTAGACAGGGCTAATGAAAAACTGTTTTTT.

This rearrangement joins TRBV5-1 to TRBJ2-7; possibly TRBD1 for D (6 bases). The CDR3 has 11 residues. CDR1 SGHRS and CDR2 YFSETQ come from the germline V gene. Trimming cost V 4 bases and J 9 bases, with 11 bases left between them. CDR3 region: CASSHQTGQYF. CDR3 sequence (DNA): TGCGCCAGCAGCCATCAGACAGGGCAGTACTTC. Complete variable domain (other parts from reference TRBV5-1 and TRBJ2-7): KAGVTQTPRYLIKTRGQQVTLSCSPISGHRSVSWYQQTPGQGLQFLFEYFSETQRNKGNFPGRFSGRQFSNSRSEMNVSTLELGDSALYLCASSHQTGQYFGPGTRLTVT.

The chain employs TRBV9 and TRBJ2-3, with D possibly being TRBD2 (6 bases). This CDR3 has 14 residues. Germline loops: CDR1 SGDLS, CDR2 YYNGEE. The V and J ends lost 4 bases and 8 bases respectively, with 17 bases between them. CDR3 sequence reads: CASSLLEAEGTQYF. In nucleotides, the CDR3 is TGTGCCAGCAGCCTACTAGAGGCGGAGGGTACGCAGTATTTT.

V gene TRBV12-3 or TRBV12-4 combines with J gene TRBJ2-1, with D perhaps matching TRBD1 (5 bases). The CDR3 is 13 amino acids. V lost 8 bases, J lost 9 bases, and 17 bases lay in between. The CDR3, as DNA: TGTGCCAGCGGGGCCTCAAGCCGTGGTGAGCAGTTCTTC. Translated: CASGASSRGEQFF.

This sequence joins TRBV7-2 and TRBJ1-3; the match to TRBD1 covers 7 bases. This CDR3 comprises 15 residues. Germline loops: CDR1 SGHTA, CDR2 FQGNSA. Germline trimming cut 5 bases from V and 3 bases from J; bases unmatched to any gene: 7. CDR3 residues: CASSTWDRDGNTIYF. The CDR3 bases are TGTGCCAGCAGCACCTGGGACAGAGATGGAAACACCATATATTTT.

The rearrangement uses TRBV7-2 and TRBJ1-2; 8 bases are a match to TRBD1. Losses at the gene ends were 0 bases for V and 5 bases for J; bases not matched to a gene: 8. CDR3 size: 16 residues. Germline CDR1 SGHTA, CDR2 FQGNSA. CDR3 coding DNA: TGTGCCAGCAGCTTAGCGCGGGGCAGGGGGCAGTATGGCTACACCTTC. Its protein product is CASSLARGRGQYGYTF.

The V and J genes are TRBV29-1 and TRBJ2-1, with TRBD2 matching 11 bases. V dropped 5 bases and J dropped 7; count of bases not matched to a gene: 10. This CDR3 has 15 amino acids. Germline V gene data show CDR1 as SQVTM and CDR2 as ANQGSEA. CDR3 sequence reads: CSVQKGTSGSNEQFF. CDR3 nucleotide sequence: TGCAGCGTTCAAAAGGGGACTAGCGGAAGTAATGAGCAGTTCTTC.

The chain carries TRBV10-1 and TRBJ2-1, with D perhaps matching TRBD2 (6 bases). CDR1 is WNHNN and CDR2 is SYGVQD in the germline V gene (reference sequence). Trimming removed 2 bases from V and 7 bases from J, with 12 bases in between. The CDR3 has 14 residues. The CDR3 loop reads CASSENLASNEQFF. The CDR3 region has the DNA TGCGCCAGCAGTGAGAATCTAGCGAGTAATGAGCAGTTCTTC.

The chain carries TRBV11-2 and TRBJ2-3; 11 bases line up with TRBD2. V was pared by 7 bases and J by 4 bases, with 7 bases of the junction left unmatched. The CDR3 runs 15 residues. Germline V gene data show CDR1 as SGHAT and CDR2 as FQNNGV. Written as DNA, the CDR3 is TGTGCCAGCACCAGGACTAGCGGGTATGCAGATACGCAGTATTTT. Its protein is CASTRTSGYADTQYF.

The chain has TRBV28 and TRBJ1-6; D remains unclear. Germline loops: CDR1 MDHEN, CDR2 SYDVKM. V lost 6 bases, J lost 8 bases, and 11 bases lay in between. The CDR3 totals 13 residues. CDR3 residues: CASRSSNYSPLHF. The CDR3 DNA reads TGTGCCAGCAGGAGTTCTAATTATTCACCCCTCCACTTT.

The V and J genes are TRBV18 and TRBJ2-2, with D possibly TRBD2 on 6 matching bases. CDR1 is KGHSH, CDR2 LQKENI, per germline. The ends were cut back, 2 bases at V and 4 bases at J, with 17 bases in the middle. The CDR3 spans 17 residues. CDR3 residues: CASSPFPPRLVTGELFF. CDR3 in DNA: TGTGCCAGCTCACCATTCCCACCCAGACTAGTCACCGGGGAGCTGTTTTTT.

The chain couples TRBV5-4 to TRBJ2-1; D gene unclear. Trimming took 2 bases from V and 7 from J, leaving 10 bases between them. This CDR3 is built from 13 residues. Germline V gene sequence: CDR1 SGHNT, CDR2 YYREEE (reference sequence). The CDR3 sequence is CASSFPDMNEQFF. Here the CDR3 DNA reads TGTGCCAGCAGCTTTCCCGACATGAATGAGCAGTTCTTC.

This chain joins TRBV3-1 (or the pseudogene TRBV3-2) and TRBJ2-3, with D hard to call. Trimming shortened V by 3 bases and J by 0 bases, and 10 bases separated the two germline ends. Germline V CDR1 and CDR2: LGHDT, YNNKEL (reference sequence). The CDR3 has 15 residues. CDR3 protein: CASSHPPLSTDTQYF. In DNA form, the CDR3 reads TGTGCCAGCAGCCATCCACCTCTAAGCACAGATACGCAGTATTTT.

This chain connects TRBV29-1 to TRBJ2-5; weak D call: TRBD1 (5 bases). CDR1 and CDR2 (germline): SQVTM, ANQGSEA. Trimming cost V 5 bases and J 5 bases, with 15 bases left between them. CDR3 size: 13 residues. The CDR3 DNA reads as TGCAGCGTTCCGGGCAGGGCTAGGGAGACCCAGTACTTC. This codes for CSVPGRARETQYF.

The chain is built from TRBV11-3 and TRBJ1-1, with D uncertain. This CDR3 has 12 amino acids. Trimming took 3 bases from V and 4 from J, leaving 6 bases between them. Germline loops: CDR1 SGHNT, CDR2 YENEEA. The CDR3 protein is CASSLTPTEAFF. The CDR3 DNA follows: TGTGCCAGCAGCTTGACACCCACTGAAGCTTTCTTT. Full variable domain (outside the CDR3, taken from reference TRBV11-3 and TRBJ1-1): EAGVVQSPRYKIIEKKQPVAFWCNPISGHNTLYWYLQNLGQGPELLIRYENEEAVDDSQLPKDRFSAERLKGVDSTLKIQPAELGDSAVYLCASSLTPTEAFFGQGTRLTVV.

The chain has TRBV25-1 and TRBJ2-5, with TRBD2 matching over 13 bases. The length of the CDR3 is 15 residues. V shed 4 bases, J shed 5 bases, and the junction held 4 bases outside the gene matches. Germline CDR1 and CDR2: MGHDK and SYGVNS. CDR3 bases: TGTGCCAGCAGTGGGACTAGCGGGGGCCGGGAGACCCAGTACTTC. It translates to CASSGTSGGRETQYF.

The chain is built from TRBV30 and TRBJ1-1; 11 nucleotides line up with TRBD1. J was trimmed by 0 bases and V by 3 bases; bases with no gene match: 6. The CDR3 extends over 16 amino acids. Germline V gene sequence: CDR1 GTSNPN, CDR2 SVGIG (reference sequence). As DNA, the CDR3 is TGTGCCTGGAGGGACGGGACAGGGGGAATGAACACTGAAGCTTTCTTT. The encoded protein is CAWRDGTGGMNTEAFF.

The V and J genes are TRBV18 and TRBJ2-4; D may be TRBD2 (5 bases). The germline V gene has CDR1 KGHSH and CDR2 LQKENI. V shed 4 bases and J shed 2 bases, with 15 bases lying between them. This CDR3 spans 16 amino acids. The chain's CDR3 is CASSLYGLATKNIQYF. The CDR3 DNA follows: TGTGCCAGCTCACTCTATGGCCTAGCCACCAAAAACATTCAGTACTTC.

This chain joins TRBV30 and TRBJ1-1; perhaps TRBD1 as D (6 bases). CDR3 length: 15 amino acids. V was pared by 2 bases and J by 4 bases, with 17 bases between. Germline V gene sequence: CDR1 GTSNPN, CDR2 SVGIG (reference sequence). In nucleotides, the CDR3 is TGTGCCTGGAGTCCCGACAGGACTCGGGGCACTGAAGCTTTCTTT. Amino acid sequence: CAWSPDRTRGTEAFF.

This CDR3 is CASSSDSATNEKLFF. CDR3 in DNA: TGTGCCAGCAGCTCCGACAGCGCAACTAATGAAAAACTGTTTTTT. The chain uses TRBV11-3 and TRBJ1-4; D perhaps matches TRBD1 (5 bases). Germline V gene sequence: CDR1 SGHNT, CDR2 YENEEA. The V gene lost 4 bases and the J gene lost 0 bases, with 9 bases spanning the gap. The CDR3 totals 15 residues.

This clone was seen only once. The chain links TRBV7-8 to TRBJ2-7; a possible D gene is TRBD1 (5 bases). Germline lookup yields CDR1 SGHVS and CDR2 FQNEAQ. Trimming removed 3 bases at V and 4 bases at J, with 10 bases between. The CDR3 loop spans 13 amino acids. The CDR3 DNA reads as TGTGCCAGCAGCTTCAACCAGGGATACGAGCAGTACGTC. Translating gives CASSFNQGYEQYV.

This sequence joins TRBV5-4 and TRBJ2-1; 7 bases match TRBD2. The CDR3 loop spans 15 amino acids. V shed 3 bases, J shed 9 bases, and the junction held 12 bases outside the gene matches. The V gene's germline CDR1 is SGHNT and CDR2 YYREEE (reference sequence). CDR3 loop: CASSSLGAGDREQFF. The CDR3 region has the DNA TGTGCCAGCAGCTCCTTGGGCGCGGGAGATCGTGAGCAGTTCTTC.

The gene calls are TRBV24-1 and TRBJ2-5; 9 nucleotides agree with TRBD1. V was clipped by 9 bases and J by 7 bases; unmatched bases: 8. Germline CDR1 is KGHDR and CDR2 is SFDVKD. The CDR3 is made up of 13 amino acids. The CDR3 nucleotides are TGTGCCACCCAGACAGGGGGGGTAGGGACCCAGTACTTC. Translated: CATQTGGVGTQYF.